The text below deals with one T cell receptor beta chain. These data come from a study of blood T cell repertoires in COVID-19. Study as a whole: Acute and convalescent COVID-19 samples came from the United States, Italy and Spain. T cells, B-cell-depleted T cells, or PBMCs provided the cDNA or gDNA that served as material.

Between the trimmed V and J ends, which lost 4 bases and 5 bases, there was a span of 18 bases. This CDR3 is 15 amino acids long. Germline V gene lookup returns CDR1 KGHSH and CDR2 LQKENI. Per the original data handling: By means of reference gene primer amplification, nucleated cell counts were estimated. Assay used: immunoSEQ multiplex PCR; TCRdb lists only in-frame clones, some missing. The DNA gave D and trimming, while V, J and clone size come from that table. The repertoire holds 89,000 or so clones, around 88% seen once, with about 8.5% in the top ten. The J gene is TRBJ2-7, the V gene TRBV18; tentative D call: TRBD1 (6 bases). The sequenced sample consisted of peripheral blood. The sequence came from a man aged 50 to 59 with active COVID-19. The CDR3 here is CASSQTQGTLNEQYF. The CDR3 coding sequence is TGTGCCAGCTCACAAACACAAGGGACACTCAACGAGCAGTACTTC.